This is a list of T cell receptor beta chains from one sample in a study of beta chain features in type 1 diabetes. Clones were read by immunoSEQ multiplex PCR, and TCRdb kept only the in-frame ones, dropping some. The repertoire holds about 300,000 clones, with under 8.5% as singletons. The sequenced material came from central memory CD4+ T cells from blood. Every receptor here comes from a woman between 18 and 30 years old in good health. Both conserved end residues are part of each CDR3.

j_call	v_call	cdr3_length	cdr3_aa
TRBJ2-7	TRBV5-4	14	CASSLGDRVSEQYF
TRBJ1-1	TRBV7-3	14	CASSSSNRNTEAFF
TRBJ1-2	TRBV4-3	13	CASSQQGVYGYTF
TRBJ1-2	TRBV2	13	CASSGTPNYGYTF
TRBJ2-5	TRBV7-9	15	CASSLHRDRQETQYF
TRBJ2-6	TRBV30	13	CAWGTAGANVLTF
TRBJ2-7	TRBV4-1	16	CASSPETGGRSYEQYF
TRBJ2-3	TRBV9	17	CASSSSPLAEGTDTQYF
TRBJ1-5	TRBV12-5	14	CASGTQGASQPQHF
TRBJ1-2	TRBV5-1	15	CASSLATGTQYGYTF
TRBJ2-1	TRBV7-2	15	CASSFSTGLYNEQFF
TRBJ1-1	TRBV30	11	CAWRRYTEAFF
TRBJ2-2	TRBV5-1	14	CASSLDGNTGELFF
TRBJ1-1	TRBV29-1	12	CSVEVRQTEAFF
TRBJ1-2	TRBV30	13	CAWNRGGDRGYTF
TRBJ1-2	TRBV2	13	CASIGAVNYGYTF
TRBJ1-1	TRBV5-1	14	CASSLEAGYTEAFF
TRBJ1-2	TRBV6-6	12	CASSFQGNGYTF
TRBJ2-3	TRBV6-5	15	CASSYTYWGTDTQYF
TRBJ1-5	TRBV29-1	13	CSVGFGGGEPQHF
TRBJ1-1	TRBV15	14	CATSRGTLNTEAFF
TRBJ1-2	TRBV2	14	CASSEQGSRYGYTF
TRBJ2-3	TRBV29-1	16	CSVRGRANRGTDTQYF
TRBJ1-2	TRBV7-9	16	CASSFTRGSFLYGYTF
TRBJ2-1	TRBV7-2	13	CASSLARYNEQFF
TRBJ2-5	TRBV6-5	14	CASSLSGRQETQYF
TRBJ2-2	TRBV28	15	CASSLGGADTGELFF
TRBJ1-5	TRBV28	15	CASSLPGAFNQPQHF